Below, 9 T cell receptor beta chains from the same sample are listed, as sequenced in a study of a mutant IDH1 vaccine in newly diagnosed glioma. Time point indicated: week 23, last vaccination. Vaccinated patients received 300 ug of mutant IDH1 20-mer peptide per dose, with topical imiquimod. Measured with immunoSEQ multiplex PCR; TCRdb has only the in-frame clones, and not every one. This table has about 72,000 clones, approximately 80% appearing once. These TCRs are of unknown antigen specificity. Material: PBMCs, obtained from a glioma patient whose treatment included an IDH1 peptide vaccine. Source of these receptors: a man in his late teens or twenties with glioma.

CDR3: CASTPGSWGTGELFF. CDR3 in DNA: TGCGCCAGCACGCCGGGCAGCTGGGGGACCGGGGAGCTGTTTTTT. The rearrangement uses TRBV5-1 and TRBJ2-2; D may correspond to TRBD1 or TRBD2 (5 bases each). Germline V gene data show CDR1 as SGHRS and CDR2 as YFSETQ. The ends were cut back, 6 bases at V and 5 bases at J, with 17 bases in the middle. The CDR3 sequence is 15 residues long.

The V call is TRBV19, the J call TRBJ1-2, with 9 bases identical to TRBD1. The CDR3 is 14 amino acids. Looked up from germline, CDR1 is LNHDA and CDR2 is SQIVND (reference sequence). V shed 6 bases and J 5 bases; nucleotides not matched to a gene: 7. The CDR3 loop is CASRRQGVNYGYTF. CDR3 bases: TGTGCCAGTAGGCGACAGGGGGTGAATTATGGCTACACCTTC.

The CDR3 loop reads CASSLGKGDEQFF. CDR3 DNA sequence: TGTGCCAGCAGCTTGGGAAAGGGCGATGAGCAGTTCTTC. This chain connects TRBV5-4 to TRBJ2-1, with no clear D. CDR3 length: 13 amino acids. CDR1 SGHNT and CDR2 YYREEE come from the germline V gene (reference sequence). Trimming cost V 0 bases and J 8 bases, with 9 bases left between them. Full variable domain (outside the CDR3, taken from reference TRBV5-4 and TRBJ2-1): ETGVTQSPTHLIKTRGQQVTLRCSSQSGHNTVSWYQQALGQGPQFIFQYYREEENGRGNFPPRFSGLQFPNYSSELNVNALELDDSALYLCASSLGKGDEQFFGPGTRLTVL.

The V call is TRBV2, the J call TRBJ1-5; no clear D. The germline V gene has CDR1 SNHLY and CDR2 FYNNEI. CDR3 length equals 13 residues. Between the trimmed V and J ends, which lost 10 bases and 4 bases, there was a span of 14 bases. The DNA of the CDR3 is TGTGCCACCAAAAGGGTTGAGAATCAGCCCCAGCATTTT. It codes for CATKRVENQPQHF.

This clone was observed a single time. The chain joins TRBV19 to TRBJ1-2; TRBD1 is a possible D gene (6 bases). Per germline, CDR1 LNHDA and CDR2 SQIVND (reference sequence). Trimming shortened V by 5 bases and J by 4 bases, and 17 bases separated the two germline ends. This CDR3 has 15 amino acids. The CDR3 coding sequence is TGTGCCAGTAGTCGTCAGGGGCAGAATTTCTATGGCTACACCTTC. Its protein product is CASSRQGQNFYGYTF.

This chain connects TRBV6-1 to TRBJ2-1; 10 bases map to TRBD2. This CDR3 spans 14 amino acids. Germline V CDR1 and CDR2: MNHNS, SASEGT. The J segment lost 10 bases and the V segment lost 2 bases, leaving 5 bases of the junction unmatched. CDR3 nucleotide sequence: TGTGCCAGCAGTGAAACACTAGCGGGACCCGAGCAGTTCTTC. This encodes CASSETLAGPEQFF.

This clone was recorded once. This rearrangement joins TRBV11-2 to TRBJ2-7; D call uncertain. Trimming pared 0 bases from V and 9 bases from J, leaving 3 bases between. Germline loops: CDR1 SGHAT, CDR2 FQNNGV. The CDR3 covers 10 residues. The CDR3 region is CASSLEGQYF. The CDR3 DNA is TGTGCCAGCAGCTTAGAGGGGCAGTACTTC.

V and J are TRBV30 and TRBJ2-1; 7 positions match TRBD2. This CDR3 is 16 amino acids long. CDR1 GTSNPN and CDR2 SVGIG come from the germline V gene (reference sequence). Trimming at V came to 4 bases and at J to 4 bases, leaving 13 bases not matched to a gene. DNA of the CDR3: TGTGCCTGGAAAAGGGCGAGGGCGGGGGAGTACAATGAGCAGTTCTTC. Its protein product is CAWKRARAGEYNEQFF.

The genes are TRBV7-6 and TRBJ2-7; D is perhaps TRBD1 or TRBD2 (5 bases each). CDR3 length: 15 amino acids. The V and J ends lost 4 bases and 9 bases respectively, with 22 bases between them. Germline V gene lookup returns CDR1 SGHVS and CDR2 FNYEAQ. The CDR3 region has the DNA TGTGCCAGCAGCTCCGGCCCGGATGGGGGAAGAGGGCAGTACTTC. Its translation: CASSSGPDGGRGQYF.